This paragraph reports one T cell receptor (beta chain). The CDR3 covers 14 residues. Germline V CDR1 and CDR2: SGHRS, YFSETQ. The trim removed 4 bases at V and 3 bases at J, leaving 6 bases unmatched. The source of the sample is a study of blood T cell repertoires in COVID-19. The overall study: Italy, Spain and the United States were the sources of the convalescent and acute COVID-19 samples. From T cells, B-cell-depleted T cells, or PBMCs came the material, which was cDNA or gDNA.

Profiled with immunoSEQ multiplex PCR; TCRdb holds only in-frame clones, not every one. The table shows approximately 300,000 clones, with more than 70% occurring only once. The sample comprised peripheral blood. This chain links TRBV5-1 with TRBJ2-7, with 8 positions matching TRBD2. This receptor was identified in a woman aged 45-65 years with acute or convalescent COVID-19. CDR3 residues: CASSTSGSFYEQYF. In nucleotides, the CDR3 is TGCGCCAGCAGCACCAGCGGGAGTTTCTACGAGCAGTACTTC.